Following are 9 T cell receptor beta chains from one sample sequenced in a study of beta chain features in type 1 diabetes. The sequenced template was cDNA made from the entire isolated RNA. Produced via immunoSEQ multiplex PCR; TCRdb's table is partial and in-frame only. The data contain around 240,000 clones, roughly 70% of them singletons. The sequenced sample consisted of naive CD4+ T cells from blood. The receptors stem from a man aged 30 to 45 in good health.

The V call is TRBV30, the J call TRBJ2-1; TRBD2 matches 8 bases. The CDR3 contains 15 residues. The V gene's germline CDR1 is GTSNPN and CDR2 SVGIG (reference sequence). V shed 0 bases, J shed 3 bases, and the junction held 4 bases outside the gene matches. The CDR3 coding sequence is TGTGCCTGGAGTGTTCCCGGGAGGGTCTACAATGAGCAGTTCTTC. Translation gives CAWSVPGRVYNEQFF.

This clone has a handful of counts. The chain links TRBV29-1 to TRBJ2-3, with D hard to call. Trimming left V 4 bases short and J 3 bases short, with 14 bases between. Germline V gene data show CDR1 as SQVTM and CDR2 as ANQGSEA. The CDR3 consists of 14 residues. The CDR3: CSVAPWPRTDTQYF. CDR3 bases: TGCAGCGTTGCCCCGTGGCCTCGGACAGATACGCAGTATTTT.

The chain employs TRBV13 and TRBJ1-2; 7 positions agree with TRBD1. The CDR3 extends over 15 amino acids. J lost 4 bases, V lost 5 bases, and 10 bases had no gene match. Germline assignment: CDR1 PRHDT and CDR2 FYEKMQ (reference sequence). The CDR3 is CASSPSTDRPYGYTF. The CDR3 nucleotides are TGTGCCAGCAGCCCATCGACGGACAGGCCCTATGGCTACACCTTC.

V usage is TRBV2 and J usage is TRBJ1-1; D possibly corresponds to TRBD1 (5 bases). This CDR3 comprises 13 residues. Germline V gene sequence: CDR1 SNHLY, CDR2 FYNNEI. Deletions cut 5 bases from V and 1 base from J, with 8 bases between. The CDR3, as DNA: TGTGCCAGCAGTCGACAGCCGAACACTGAAGCTTTCTTT. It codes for CASSRQPNTEAFF. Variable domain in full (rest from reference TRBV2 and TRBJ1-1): EPEVTQTPSHQVTQMGQEVILRCVPISNHLYFYWYRQILGQKVEFLVSFYNNEISEKSEIFDDQFSVERPDGSNFTLKIRSTKLEDSAMYFCASSRQPNTEAFFGQGTRLTVV.

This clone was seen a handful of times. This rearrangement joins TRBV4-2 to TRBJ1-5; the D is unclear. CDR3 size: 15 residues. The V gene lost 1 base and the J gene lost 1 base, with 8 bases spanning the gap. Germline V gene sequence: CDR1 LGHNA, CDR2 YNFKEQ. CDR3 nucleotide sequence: TGTGCCAGCAGCCAAGGTGCGGGAAGCAATCAGCCCCAGCATTTT. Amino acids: CASSQGAGSNQPQHF.

The CDR3 DNA reads as TGTGCCTGGAGTCCCTTCTTAGCGGAAGCTTTCTTT. It is translated as CAWSPFLAEAFF. V usage is TRBV30 and J usage is TRBJ1-1; no clear D gene. The ends were cut back, 2 bases at V and 8 bases at J, with 12 bases in the middle. The CDR3 is made up of 12 amino acids. CDR1 GTSNPN and CDR2 SVGIG come from the germline V gene (reference sequence).

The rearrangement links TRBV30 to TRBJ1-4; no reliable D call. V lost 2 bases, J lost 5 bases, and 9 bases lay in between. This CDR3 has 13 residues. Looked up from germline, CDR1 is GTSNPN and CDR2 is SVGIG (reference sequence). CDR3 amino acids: CAWSTVINEKLFF. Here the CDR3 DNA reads TGTGCCTGGAGTACCGTTATAAATGAAAAACTGTTTTTT. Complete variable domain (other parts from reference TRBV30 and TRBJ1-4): SQTIHQWPATLVQPVGSPLSLECTVEGTSNPNLYWYRQAAGRGLQLLFYSVGIGQISSEVPQNLSASRPQDRQFILSSKKLLLSDSGFYLCAWSTVINEKLFFGSGTQLSVL.

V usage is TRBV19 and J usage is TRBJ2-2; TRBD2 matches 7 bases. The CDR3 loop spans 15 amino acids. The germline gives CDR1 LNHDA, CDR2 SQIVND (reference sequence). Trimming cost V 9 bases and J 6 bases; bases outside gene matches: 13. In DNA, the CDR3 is TGTGCCAGCGGGCCCGGGACTAACTTCCCCGGGGAGCTGTTTTTT. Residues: CASGPGTNFPGELFF.

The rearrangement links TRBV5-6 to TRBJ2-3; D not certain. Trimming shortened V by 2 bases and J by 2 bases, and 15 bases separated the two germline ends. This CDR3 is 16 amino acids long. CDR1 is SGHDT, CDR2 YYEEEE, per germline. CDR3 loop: CASSFRHSLTTDTQYF. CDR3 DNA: TGTGCCAGCAGCTTCAGACACTCCTTAACCACAGATACGCAGTATTTT.